This entry lists 21 T cell receptor beta chains sequenced from one sample in a study of blood T cell repertoires in COVID-19. The protocol was immunoSEQ multiplex PCR, while the TCRdb copy is restricted to in-frame clones and leaves out a portion. The data contain a few hundred thousand clones, approximately 89% of them singletons. The sequenced material came from PBMCs or T cells enriched from blood (not recorded which). The receptors stem from a man in his forties or fifties in a cohort exposed to, infected with or recovered from COVID-19 (not recorded which).

The V gene is TRBV30, the J gene TRBJ1-4; D unresolved. V gave up 0 bases and J gave up 7 bases, with 12 bases separating them. The germline V gene encodes CDR1 GTSNPN and CDR2 SVGIG (reference sequence). The CDR3 covers 14 residues. The CDR3 DNA sequence: TGTGCCTGGAGTGTAGCAGGTTCCCTTGAAAAACTGTTTTTT. It yields the protein CAWSVAGSLEKLFF.

The gene calls are TRBV18 and TRBJ2-1; 15 bases line up with TRBD2. With 5 bases clipped from V and 4 bases from J, the junction kept 3 bases outside the gene matches. Germline V gives CDR1 KGHSH, CDR2 LQKENI. The CDR3 length is 16 residues. The CDR3 spells CASSSGLAGGYNEQFF. The CDR3 nucleotides read TGTGCCAGCTCATCGGGACTAGCGGGAGGATACAATGAGCAGTTCTTC. The whole variable domain, remainder taken from reference TRBV18 and TRBJ2-1, is NAGVMQNPRHLVRRRGQEARLRCSPMKGHSHVYWYRQLPEEGLKFMVYLQKENIIDESGMPKERFSAEFPKEGPSILRIQQVVRGDSAAYFCASSSGLAGGYNEQFFGPGTRLTVL.

Regarding this clone: The same CDR3 is also encoded by other DNA sequences in this sample. The chain uses TRBV5-4 and TRBJ1-1; D unresolved. Trimming shortened V by 0 bases and J by 1 base, and 7 bases separated the two germline ends. The CDR3 length is 14 residues. Germline V gene lookup returns CDR1 SGHNT and CDR2 YYREEE (reference sequence). CDR3 DNA sequence: TGTGCCAGCAGCTTGGCGACACCGAACACTGAAGCTTTCTTT. This gives the protein CASSLATPNTEAFF.

The table lists this clone with a few counts. J is TRBJ2-2 and V is TRBV6-5; weak D call: TRBD2 (5 bases). V was trimmed by 6 bases and J by 2 bases, leaving 10 bases between them. The CDR3 length is 14 residues. Germline V gene data show CDR1 as MNHEY and CDR2 as SVGAGI. The CDR3 DNA sequence: TGTGCCAGCAGACCAAGCGGAAACACCGGGGAGCTGTTTTTT. It is translated as CASRPSGNTGELFF.

The chain carries TRBV7-3 and TRBJ2-3; D ambiguous. V lost 4 bases to trimming and J lost 0 bases, with 11 bases between them. CDR1 and CDR2 (germline): SGHTA, FQGTGA. The CDR3 loop spans 15 amino acids. The CDR3, as DNA: TGTGCCAGCAGCTCGTCCCGAAGCAGCACAGATACGCAGTATTTT. Its translation: CASSSSRSSTDTQYF.

The CDR3 is CASSLLAGGQDEQFF. The CDR3 coding sequence is TGTGCCAGCAGCTTACTAGCGGGAGGGCAGGATGAGCAGTTCTTC. V is TRBV7-3 and J is TRBJ2-1, with TRBD2 identical over 12 bases. The germline CDR1 and CDR2 sequences are SGHTA and FQGTGA. Unmatched junction bases numbered 4, after V lost 2 bases and J lost 8 bases. This CDR3 contains 15 residues.

Only a few counts were recorded for this clone. The chain employs TRBV29-1 and TRBJ2-7; possibly TRBD1 for D (7 bases). The CDR3 totals 13 residues. V lost 5 bases to trimming and J lost 7 bases, with 18 bases between them. Germline V gives CDR1 SQVTM, CDR2 ANQGSEA. This CDR3 reads CSVSGRGEWEQYF. The DNA for the CDR3 is TGCAGCGTTAGCGGCAGGGGGGAATGGGAGCAGTACTTC.

The CDR3 spells CASSLSWDSTGDTQYF. The CDR3 region has the DNA TGTGCCAGCAGTTTATCCTGGGACAGCACCGGAGATACGCAGTATTTT. The J gene is TRBJ2-3, the V gene TRBV27; TRBD1 matches 7 bases. V was pared by 0 bases and J by 5 bases, with 8 bases of the junction left unmatched. The CDR3 is 16 residues long. Germline V gives CDR1 MNHEY, CDR2 SMNVEV (reference sequence).

The rearrangement links TRBV11-2 to TRBJ2-1, with 10 bases identical to TRBD2. The germline gives CDR1 SGHAT, CDR2 FQNNGV. The CDR3 consists of 15 residues. The V segment lost 6 bases and the J segment 9 bases; nucleotides outside the gene matches: 11. The CDR3 DNA sequence: TGTGCCAGCAGAGACATAGCGGGAGGTCTGAGTGAGCAGTTCTTC. Its translation: CASRDIAGGLSEQFF.

The chain joins TRBV6-6 to TRBJ2-4; TRBD1 matches 7 bases. Germline V gene data show CDR1 as MNHNY and CDR2 as SVGAGI (reference sequence). The J segment lost 12 bases and the V segment lost 5 bases, leaving 22 bases of the junction unmatched. This CDR3 spans 17 amino acids. In DNA, the CDR3 is TGTGCCAGCAGTGGATCAAATAAGGGGACAGACTTTTACAATCAGTACTTC. As protein: CASSGSNKGTDFYNQYF.

The V gene is TRBV27, the J gene TRBJ1-1, with TRBD1 as a possible D gene (5 bases). The germline V gene has CDR1 MNHEY and CDR2 SMNVEV (reference sequence). This CDR3 is 18 amino acids long. V lost 4 bases and J lost 7, with 28 bases in between. The CDR3 DNA is TGTGCCAGCAGTTATGGGGCTGGAGTTTCCCTTCGTTCGGTTGAAGCTTTCTTT. Translated, it gives CASSYGAGVSLRSVEAFF.

The genes are TRBV2 and TRBJ1-2; D unresolved. Trimming removed 6 bases at V and 4 bases at J, with 6 bases between. The CDR3 contains 11 residues. CDR1 SNHLY and CDR2 FYNNEI come from the germline V gene. The CDR3 reads CASREGYGYTF. CDR3 nucleotide sequence: TGTGCCAGCAGGGAGGGCTATGGCTACACCTTC.

The sample holds a few counts of this clone. The chain combines TRBV30 with TRBJ1-6; 7 bases are a match to TRBD1. CDR1 is GTSNPN and CDR2 is SVGIG in the germline V gene (reference sequence). CDR3 length: 14 residues. The V gene end was trimmed by 0 bases and the J gene end by 8 bases; junction bases not matched to a gene: 4. For the CDR3, the DNA is TGTGCCTGGAGTGTTAGGCAGGGGGATTCACCCCTCCACTTT. Its translation is CAWSVRQGDSPLHF.

The chain couples TRBV28 to TRBJ2-7; D is unresolved. The CDR3 is 13 amino acids. Germline V CDR1 and CDR2: MDHEN, SYDVKM. Trimming shortened V by 1 base and J by 2 bases, and 6 bases separated the two germline ends. The CDR3 coding sequence is TGTGCCAGCAGTTTATCGCCTACCTACGAGCAGTACTTC. Translation gives CASSLSPTYEQYF.

The rearrangement links TRBV19 to TRBJ2-2; D unresolved. Germline values: CDR1 LNHDA, CDR2 SQIVND (reference sequence). CDR3 size: 15 residues. V dropped 3 bases and J dropped 2 bases, with 10 bases sitting between them. CDR3 protein: CASSISSSNTGELFF. The CDR3 DNA reads TGTGCCAGTAGTATCAGTTCCAGTAACACCGGGGAGCTGTTTTTT.

This chain connects TRBV5-1 to TRBJ2-1, with 12 bases lining up with TRBD2. This CDR3 comprises 18 residues. Losses at the gene ends were 4 bases for V and 3 bases for J; bases not matched to a gene: 11. Germline V gives CDR1 SGHRS, CDR2 YFSETQ. The CDR3 reads CASSPSPSGRASYNEQFF. The CDR3 nucleotides are TGCGCCAGCAGCCCATCCCCTAGCGGGAGGGCCAGCTACAATGAGCAGTTCTTC.

The chain employs TRBV24-1 and TRBJ2-1; D unresolved. CDR3 length: 13 residues. CDR1 and CDR2 from the germline V gene are KGHDR and SFDVKD. The germline V and J ends were trimmed by 3 bases and 10 bases, with 12 bases remaining between them. This chain's CDR3 is CATSDRFSQEQFF. The CDR3 region has the DNA TGTGCCACCAGTGATAGGTTTAGCCAAGAGCAGTTCTTC.

The J gene is TRBJ2-3, the V gene TRBV5-1; D remains ambiguous. Trimming removed 3 bases from V and 2 bases from J, with 10 bases in between. Germline CDR1 SGHRS, CDR2 YFSETQ. The CDR3 has 14 amino acids. CDR3 bases: TGCGCCAGCAGCTGGGCCCAGGCCACAGATACGCAGTATTTT. The encoded protein is CASSWAQATDTQYF.

The chain employs TRBV28 and TRBJ2-7, with TRBD1 identical over 7 bases. Germline trimming cut 6 bases from V and 5 bases from J; bases unmatched to any gene: 10. This CDR3 comprises 14 residues. The germline V gene encodes CDR1 MDHEN and CDR2 SYDVKM. The CDR3 DNA reads TGTGCCAGCAGCCCAACAGGGGTTGGCGACGAGCAGTACTTC. Amino acids: CASSPTGVGDEQYF.

The V and J genes are TRBV5-1 and TRBJ1-2; TRBD1 matches 7 bases. With V trimmed by 3 bases and J by 4 bases, 3 bases remained unmatched. The germline V gene has CDR1 SGHRS and CDR2 YFSETQ. This CDR3 comprises 13 residues. In nucleotides, the CDR3 is TGCGCCAGCAGCTCTGGACAGGTCTATGGCTACACCTTC. Its protein is CASSSGQVYGYTF.

This clone came up once. V usage is TRBV28 and J usage is TRBJ2-7, with D maybe TRBD1 (6 bases). The CDR3 spans 13 residues. V lost 11 bases and J 2 bases, leaving 16 bases between the germline ends. Per germline, CDR1 MDHEN and CDR2 SYDVKM. Here the CDR3 reads CASTGIGAYEQYF. The CDR3 DNA sequence: TGTGCCTCCACAGGGATCGGAGCCTACGAGCAGTACTTC.